This T cell receptor beta chain was captured in a study of shared clonotypes between healthy human individuals. Whole-study results and caveats: Represented genetic and exposure-history diversity was restricted by having few donors. The study found roughly 5% of naive CD4 clonotypes shared across a few donors.

The CDR3 loop spans 11 amino acids. Germline CDR1 MNHEY, CDR2 SMNVEV (reference sequence). V was cut by 5 bases and J by 11 bases, with 12 bases left in between. Naive-designated CD8 cells lacked CD45RO, were positively enriched for CCR7, and omitted terminally differentiated effector memory CD45RA+ cells. Genomic DNA belonging to each subset was distributed in equal measure over several immunoSEQ plates. The assay was immunoSEQ multiplex PCR, and TCRdb's table has in-frame clones only and misses some. The table lists about 1.9 million clones, 93% of them singletons. This clone has more than one count but fewer than ten. Its antigen is not known.

The TCR originated in a young man in good health. Some clones in this sample may be carry-over from other donors' samples. Sample: naive CD8+ T cells from PBMCs. The V and J genes are TRBV27 and TRBJ1-1, with a possible D match to TRBD1 (6 bases). CDR3 loop: CASSIGGQAFF. CDR3 coding DNA: TGTGCCAGCAGTATCGGGGGCCAGGCTTTCTTT.